This T cell receptor beta chain came from a study of OX40 agonist ivuxolimab in advanced cancers. Whole-study context: All patients had ivuxolimab intravenously every 2 weeks at 0.01 to 10 mg/kg.

TCRdb's table, derived via immunoSEQ multiplex PCR, lists solely in-frame clones and lacks some. The table lists nearly 65,000 clones, about 89% of them singletons. CDR1 is LNHDA and CDR2 is SQIVND in the germline V gene (reference sequence). The V gene lost 2 bases and the J gene lost 6 bases, with 17 bases spanning the gap. This CDR3 has 16 residues. The chain combines TRBV19 with TRBJ1-5; D possibly corresponds to TRBD1 (6 bases). The sequence was collected from an adult with an advanced solid tumor such as melanoma, head and neck, liver or kidney cancer. Sequenced material: CD4+ or CD8+ T cells sorted from blood, taken in a trial of the OX40 agonist ivuxolimab. The CDR3: CASSIIGGAPGQPQHF. The CDR3 DNA reads TGTGCCAGTAGTATAATTGGGGGGGCGCCGGGTCAGCCCCAGCATTTT.